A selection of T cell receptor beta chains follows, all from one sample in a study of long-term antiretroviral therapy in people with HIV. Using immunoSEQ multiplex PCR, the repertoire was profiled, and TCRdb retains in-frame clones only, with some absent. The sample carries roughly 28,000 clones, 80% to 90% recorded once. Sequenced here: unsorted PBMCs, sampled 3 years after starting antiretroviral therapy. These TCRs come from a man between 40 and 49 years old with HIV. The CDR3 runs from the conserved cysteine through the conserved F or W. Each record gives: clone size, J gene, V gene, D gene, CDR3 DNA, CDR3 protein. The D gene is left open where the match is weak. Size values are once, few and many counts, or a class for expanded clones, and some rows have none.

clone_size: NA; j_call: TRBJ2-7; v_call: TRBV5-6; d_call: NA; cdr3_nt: TGTGCCAGCAGCCAAAAGGTCGGTACCTACGAGCAGTACTTC; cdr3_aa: CASSQKVGTYEQYF
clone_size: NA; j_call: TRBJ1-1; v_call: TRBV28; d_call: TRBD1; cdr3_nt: TGTGCCAGCACCGTACTTAGGACAGGGGCCACTGAAGCTTTCTTT; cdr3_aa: CASTVLRTGATEAFF
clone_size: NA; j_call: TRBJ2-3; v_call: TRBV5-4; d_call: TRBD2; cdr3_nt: TGTGCCAGCAGCCTCCAACTAGCGGGACGCCTCTTGGGAGATACGCAGTATTTT; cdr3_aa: CASSLQLAGRLLGDTQYF
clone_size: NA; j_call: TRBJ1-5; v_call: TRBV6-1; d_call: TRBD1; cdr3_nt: TGTGCCAGCAGTGAATGGGAACAGGGGAGGCAGCCCCAGCATTTT; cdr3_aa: CASSEWEQGRQPQHF
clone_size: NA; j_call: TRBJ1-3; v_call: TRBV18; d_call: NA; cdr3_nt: TGTGCCAGCTCATCCGGACAATCAAACACCATATATTTT; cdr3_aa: CASSSGQSNTIYF
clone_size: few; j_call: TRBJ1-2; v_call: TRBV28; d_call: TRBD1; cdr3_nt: TGTGCCAGCACCCCTTCCCCCCAGGGGGGCATCTATGGCTACACCTTC; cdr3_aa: CASTPSPQGGIYGYTF
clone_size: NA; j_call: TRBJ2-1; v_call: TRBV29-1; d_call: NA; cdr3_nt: TGCAGCGTTGAGGGTAGCGGCTCCTACAATGAGCAGTTCTTC; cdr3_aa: CSVEGSGSYNEQFF
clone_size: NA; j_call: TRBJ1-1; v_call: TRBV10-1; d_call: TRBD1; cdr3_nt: TGCGCCAGCAGTACCGGGACAGGGGCCACTGAAGCTTTCTTT; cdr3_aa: CASSTGTGATEAFF
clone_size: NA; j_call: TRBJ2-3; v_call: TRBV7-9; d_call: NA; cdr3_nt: TGTGCCAGCAGCACAGGGACGTACGATACGCAGTATTTT; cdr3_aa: CASSTGTYDTQYF
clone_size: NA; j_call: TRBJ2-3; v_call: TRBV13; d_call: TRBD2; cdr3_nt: TGTGCCAGCAGCCGATCCCCGGGACTAGCGGGAGGCCTCGGAGATACGCAGTATTTT; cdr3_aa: CASSRSPGLAGGLGDTQYF
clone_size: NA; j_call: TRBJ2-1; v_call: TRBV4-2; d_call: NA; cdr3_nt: TGTGCCAGCAGCCAAAAGTCAAGACGGAACAATGAGCAGTTCTTC; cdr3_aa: CASSQKSRRNNEQFF
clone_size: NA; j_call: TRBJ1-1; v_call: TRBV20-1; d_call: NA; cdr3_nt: TGCAGTGAGAGAGTACAGGGAGCTTTCTTT; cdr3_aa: CSERVQGAFF
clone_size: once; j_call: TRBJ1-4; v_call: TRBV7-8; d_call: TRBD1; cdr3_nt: TGTGCCAGCAGCACCAGGACAGGGGGCGCCTTAACTAATGAAAAACTGTTTTTT; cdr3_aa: CASSTRTGGALTNEKLFF
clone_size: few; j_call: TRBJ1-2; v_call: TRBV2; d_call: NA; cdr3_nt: TGTGCCTTAGCCGGACGGGACCTAAGATCGGATGGCTACACCTTC; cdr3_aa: CALAGRDLRSDGYTF
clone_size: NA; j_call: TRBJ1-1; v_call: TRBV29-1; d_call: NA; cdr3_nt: TGCAGCGTTGGGAAAATGGCCTTGAACACTGAAGCTTTCTTT; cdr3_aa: CSVGKMALNTEAFF
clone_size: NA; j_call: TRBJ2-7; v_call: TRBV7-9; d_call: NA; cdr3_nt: TGTGCCAGCAGCGCCGACTTCGAGCAGTACTTC; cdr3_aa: CASSADFEQYF
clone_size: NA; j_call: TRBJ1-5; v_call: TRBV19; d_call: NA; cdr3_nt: TGTGCCAGTAGTGCACCAGGGACCCGGCAGCCCCAGCATTTT; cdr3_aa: CASSAPGTRQPQHF
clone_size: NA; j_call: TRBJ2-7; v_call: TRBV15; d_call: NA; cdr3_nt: TGTGCCACCAGCAGAGAAATGGGCAGCCACTACGAGCAGTACTTC; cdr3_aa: CATSREMGSHYEQYF
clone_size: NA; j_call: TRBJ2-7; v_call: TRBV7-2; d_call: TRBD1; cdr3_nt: TGTGCCAGCAGCTTAGAGGACAGGGGCAATGGACTCGAGCAGTACTTC; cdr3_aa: CASSLEDRGNGLEQYF
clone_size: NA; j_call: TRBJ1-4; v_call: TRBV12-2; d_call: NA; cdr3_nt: TGTGCAAGTCGCGGACACAGGGGATCCGGTGAAAAACTGTTTTTT; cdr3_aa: CASRGHRGSGEKLFF
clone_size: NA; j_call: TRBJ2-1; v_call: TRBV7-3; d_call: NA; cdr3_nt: TGTGCCAGCAGCTTAATGTCGGGTGGGAGTAAGTTCTTC; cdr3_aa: CASSLMSGGSKFF
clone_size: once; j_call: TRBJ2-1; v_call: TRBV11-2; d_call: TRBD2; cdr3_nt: TGTGCCAGCAGCTCCGGGACTAGCGGGACCTCAGTCGAGCAGTTCTTC; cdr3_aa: CASSSGTSGTSVEQFF
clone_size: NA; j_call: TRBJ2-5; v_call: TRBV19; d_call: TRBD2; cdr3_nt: TGTGCCAGTAGTAGAACTCGGACTAGCGGGATGGAGACCCAGTACTTC; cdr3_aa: CASSRTRTSGMETQYF
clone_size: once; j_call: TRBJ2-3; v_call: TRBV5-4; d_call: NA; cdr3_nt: TGTGCCAGCAGCTTCGATGATAGATCGGGAACGCAGTATTTT; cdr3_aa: CASSFDDRSGTQYF
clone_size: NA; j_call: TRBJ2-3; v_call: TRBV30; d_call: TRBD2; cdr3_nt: TGTGCCTGGAGTGTAATTCAGGCCGGGAGGGGCACAGATACGCAGTATTTT; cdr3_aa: CAWSVIQAGRGTDTQYF
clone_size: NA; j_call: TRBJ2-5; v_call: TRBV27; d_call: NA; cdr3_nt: TGTGCCAGCAGTCCCCGACACCCCAGAGAGACCCAGTACTTC; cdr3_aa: CASSPRHPRETQYF
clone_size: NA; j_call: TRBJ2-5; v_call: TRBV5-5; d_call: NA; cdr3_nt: TGTGCCAGCAGCGTTTTGGGGGGCGGAGAGACCCAGTACTTC; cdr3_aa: CASSVLGGGETQYF